Many counts were recorded for the clone carrying this TCR beta chain. Its specificity is not known. During the collection period, no donor immune events like infections were recorded. Produced via immunoSEQ multiplex PCR; TCRdb's table is partial and in-frame only. Among more than 75,000 clones listed, approximately 83% were seen once. This specimen belongs to a study of identifying expanded T cells in peripheral blood. Overall study findings and caveats: Over approximately two and four weeks, about 16.4 and 19 clones changed, versus roughly 1.1 between replicates. Approximately 2-week clone count variance significantly increased as total template count grew.

Material for sequencing was blood. This TCR was recovered from a person aged 18 to 75 in good health.

The CDR3: CASSPPGPGQGTNEQFF. CDR3 coding DNA: TGTGCCAGCTCACCACCGGGCCCGGGACAGGGGACCAATGAGCAGTTCTTC. The chain uses TRBV18 and TRBJ2-1, with TRBD1 matching over 10 bases. CDR1 is KGHSH, CDR2 LQKENI, per germline. The CDR3 runs to 17 residues. Trimming cost V 0 bases and J 6 bases; bases outside gene matches: 8.